The next 30 T cell receptor beta chains were all read from a single sample in a study of regulatory T cells in long-lasting Graves disease. With iRepertoire HTBI primers and Arm-PCR of CDR3 regions, TCR beta libraries were built. TCRdb re-analysed the multiplex PCR reads in MiXCR, keeping a single row per CDR3 protein. The sample consists of 500,000 to 700,000 distinct CDR3 sequences, around 15% of them appearing once. Time point in this sample: newly diagnosed GD, antithyroid drugs for less than 3 months. Preparation of the TCR library used RNA extracted from PBMCs. This same sample was also taken into another study, of T cells in Graves' hyperthyroidism and ophthalmopathy.

The sequenced sample was peripheral blood mononuclear cells (PBMCs), obtained at new diagnosis, from a patient treated with antithyroid drugs. These receptors all stem from a woman aged 25 to 45 with Graves disease.

As to this clonotype: A far larger clone is one base from this, pointing to a likely read error. The conserved final phenylalanine or tryptophan is absent from the CDR3, which likely points to a read error. This chain connects TRBV6-1 to TRBJ1-3; unclear D gene. CDR3 length: 15 amino acids. Trimming shortened V by 5 bases and J by 4 bases, and 15 bases separated the two germline ends. Germline V lookup: CDR1 MNHNS, CDR2 SASEGT. DNA for the CDR3: TGTGCCAGCAGTTTATCTAGGGCGGGCGGAAACACCATATATCTT. It translates to CASSLSRAGGNTIYL.

As for this clonotype: With a much larger clone just one base away, this may be a read error. V and J are TRBV27 and TRBJ2-1; D is possibly TRBD1 or TRBD2 (5 bases each). Germline V gene lookup returns CDR1 MNHEY and CDR2 SMNVEV (reference sequence). The length of the CDR3 is 17 residues. The V end lost 2 bases, the J end lost 2 bases, and 16 bases lay between the germline ends. CDR3 DNA sequence: TGTGCCAGCAGTTTAGGACGTTTGGGACGGGCCTACAATGAGCAGTTCTTC. Amino acid sequence: CASSLGRLGRAYNEQFF.

The V call is TRBV2, the J call TRBJ2-3; tentatively, D is TRBD1 (6 bases). Germline assignment: CDR1 SNHLY and CDR2 FYNNEI. The CDR3 contains 14 residues. V was shortened by 3 bases and J by 4 bases, with 11 bases between the two germline ends. The DNA of the CDR3 is TGTGCCAGCAGTGACAGGGGAATCGCAGATACGCAGTATTTT. Its protein is CASSDRGIADTQYF.

This clonotype was counted many times. The V call is TRBV10-3, the J call TRBJ1-1, with 7 bases matching TRBD1. CDR1 ENHRY and CDR2 SYGVKD come from the germline V gene. Losses at the gene ends were 6 bases for V and 3 bases for J; bases not matched to a gene: 7. CDR3 length: 14 residues. CDR3 sequence reads: CAIRKTGRDTEAFF. CDR3 nucleotides: TGTGCCATCAGAAAGACAGGGAGGGACACTGAAGCTTTCTTT.

The chain carries TRBV5-4 and TRBJ1-1, with D tentatively TRBD1 (6 bases). This CDR3 region has 16 residues. Looked up from germline, CDR1 is SGHNT and CDR2 is YYREEE (reference sequence). Deletions cut 6 bases from V and 1 base from J, with 19 bases between. The CDR3: CASTRGAGVGNTEAFF. CDR3 DNA: TGTGCCAGCACCCGGGGGGCAGGGGTCGGGAACACTGAAGCTTTCTTT.

This clonotype was detected many times. V and J are TRBV6-1 and TRBJ2-7; D is perhaps TRBD2 (5 bases). Germline V gene sequence: CDR1 MNHNS, CDR2 SASEGT. CDR3 size: 14 residues. Trimming left V 6 bases short and J 3 bases short, with 15 bases between. CDR3 region: CASRSEGAVYEQYF. CDR3 sequence (DNA): TGTGCCAGCAGATCCGAGGGCGCGGTCTACGAGCAGTACTTC.

This clonotype was detected only a few times. The V call is TRBV7-8, the J call TRBJ2-1; TRBD2 is a possible D gene (5 bases). Germline V gives CDR1 SGHVS, CDR2 FQNEAQ. Trimming took off 3 bases at V and 4 bases at J, with 16 bases between the two ends. The length of the CDR3 is 16 residues. CDR3 in DNA: TGTGCCAGCAGCTTGAGAGGGTTCGACCCATACAATGAGCAGTTCTTC. Translating it yields CASSLRGFDPYNEQFF. The complete variable domain, with remaining parts taken from reference TRBV7-8 and TRBJ2-1, reads GAGVSQSPRYKVAKRGQDVALRCDPISGHVSLFWYQQALGQGPEFLTYFQNEAQLDKSGLPSDRFFAERPEGSVSTLKIQRTQQEDSAVYLCASSLRGFDPYNEQFFGPGTRLTVL.

This chain links TRBV30 with TRBJ1-3; D gene unclear. CDR1 GTSNPN and CDR2 SVGIG come from the germline V gene (reference sequence). The CDR3 covers 16 residues. V was shortened by 0 bases and J by 1 base, with 13 bases between the two germline ends. The CDR3 DNA follows: TGTGCCTGGAGTGTCGGGCTTATTCGGTCTGGAAACACCATATATTTT. This gives the protein CAWSVGLIRSGNTIYF. The variable domain in full, with the rest retrieved from reference TRBV30 and TRBJ1-3, is SQTIHQWPATLVQPVGSPLSLECTVEGTSNPNLYWYRQAAGRGLQLLFYSVGIGQISSEVPQNLSASRPQDRQFILSSKKLLLSDSGFYLCAWSVGLIRSGNTIYFGEGSWLTVV.

This clonotype was observed at least ten times. This rearrangement joins TRBV7-2 to TRBJ2-7; maybe TRBD2 (7 bases). V was pared by 3 bases and J by 2 bases, with 17 bases between. The CDR3 sequence is 16 residues long. CDR1 is SGHTA and CDR2 is FQGNSA in the germline V gene. The CDR3 DNA follows: TGTGCCAGCAGCTTGGGGGGGGCCGGGGGTCCCTACGAGCAGTACTTC. Translated, it gives CASSLGGAGGPYEQYF.

This clonotype was observed many times. The gene calls are TRBV28 and TRBJ2-7; D unresolved. Germline lookup yields CDR1 MDHEN and CDR2 SYDVKM. The CDR3 has 12 residues. V gave up 3 bases and J gave up 4 bases, with 7 bases separating them. The CDR3 DNA is TGTGCCAGCAGTTTTCTCCGTTACGAGCAGTACTTC. Translating gives CASSFLRYEQYF.

The chain has TRBV19 and TRBJ2-3, with D tentatively TRBD1 or TRBD2 (5 bases each). Germline CDR1 is LNHDA and CDR2 is SQIVND (reference sequence). The CDR3 contains 13 residues. V was cut by 5 bases and J by 8 bases, with 14 bases left in between. CDR3 DNA sequence: TGTGCCAGTAGTGAAGGGACCCGAGGTACGCAGTATTTT. Encoded protein: CASSEGTRGTQYF. The full variable domain, its missing parts supplied by reference TRBV19 and TRBJ2-3, is DGGITQSPKYLFRKEGQNVTLSCEQNLNHDAMYWYRQDPGQGLRLIYYSQIVNDFQKGDIAEGYSVSREKKESFPLTVTSAQKNPTAFYLCASSEGTRGTQYFGPGTRLTVL.

Only a few counts were recorded for this clonotype. This chain links TRBV7-2 with TRBJ1-6; D is unclear. This CDR3 contains 15 residues. Trimming took 1 base from V and 7 from J, leaving 11 bases between them. From germline, CDR1 is SGHTA and CDR2 FQGNSA. The CDR3 spells CASSLVRTLNSPLHF. The DNA of the CDR3 is TGTGCCAGCAGCTTAGTTCGGACCCTCAATTCACCCCTCCACTTT.

In its sample, this clonotype was seen many times. The chain carries TRBV6-1 and TRBJ2-7; maybe TRBD1 (5 bases). Trimming left V 6 bases short and J 0 bases short, with 15 bases between. Germline-derived CDR1 and CDR2 are MNHNS and SASEGT. The CDR3 is 15 amino acids. The CDR3 coding sequence is TGTGCCAGCAGAACGATAGCAGACAGCTCCTACGAGCAGTACTTC. Amino acids: CASRTIADSSYEQYF.

This chain connects TRBV9 to TRBJ1-3; the D gene is possibly TRBD1 (5 bases). Trimming left V 6 bases short and J 4 bases short, with 14 bases between. There are 14 residues in the CDR3. Germline V CDR1 and CDR2: SGDLS, YYNGEE. Here the CDR3 DNA reads TGTGCCAGCACCCCCCAGGGCTCCGGAAACACCATATATTTT. Translated, it gives CASTPQGSGNTIYF.

This clonotype showed up just a few times. V gene TRBV27 combines with J gene TRBJ1-6; TRBD1 is a possible D gene (6 bases). Germline V CDR1 and CDR2: MNHEY, SMNVEV (reference sequence). Trimming pared 6 bases from V and 9 bases from J, leaving 12 bases between. The CDR3 extends over 13 amino acids. Here the CDR3 DNA reads TGTGCCAGCAGCTCTAGGGGGGTTTCACCCCTCCACTTT. Translating it yields CASSSRGVSPLHF.

This clonotype was seen many times. This chain uses TRBV12-3 or TRBV12-4 with TRBJ2-1; 8 nucleotides match TRBD2. The CDR3 sequence is 15 residues long. V shed 2 bases and J 5 bases; nucleotides not matched to a gene: 5. The CDR3 DNA sequence: TGTGCCAGCAGTTTATGGCTAGCGGGCAACAATGAGCAGTTCTTC. Translation gives CASSLWLAGNNEQFF.

This clonotype was counted at least ten times. This chain links TRBV28 with TRBJ2-7; D possibly corresponds to TRBD2 (5 bases). CDR3 length: 16 amino acids. Germline V lookup: CDR1 MDHEN, CDR2 SYDVKM. Trimming cost V 1 base and J 0 bases, with 13 bases left between them. The CDR3 sequence: CASSLLVKGASYEQYF. The DNA for the CDR3 is TGTGCCAGCAGTTTATTGGTCAAGGGAGCCTCCTACGAGCAGTACTTC. The variable domain in full, completed from reference TRBV28 and TRBJ2-7, reads DVKVTQSSRYLVKRTGEKVFLECVQDMDHENMFWYRQDPGLGLRLIYFSYDVKMKEKGDIPEGYSVSREKKERFSLILESASTNQTSMYLCASSLLVKGASYEQYFGPGTRLTVT.

This chain uses TRBV6-2 or TRBV6-3 with TRBJ1-1; possible D gene TRBD1, 6 bases. This CDR3 is built from 15 residues. Trimming pared 6 bases from V and 2 bases from J, leaving 16 bases between. CDR1 and CDR2 (germline): MNHEY, SVGEGT. The CDR3 spells CASRPTGGANTEAFF. Written as DNA, the CDR3 is TGTGCCAGCAGGCCTACCGGGGGGGCCAACACTGAAGCTTTCTTT.

The chain joins TRBV6-1 to TRBJ2-1, with TRBD2 as a possible D gene (6 bases). Germline V gene sequence: CDR1 MNHNS, CDR2 SASEGT. The V gene lost 8 bases and the J gene lost 1 base, with 30 bases spanning the gap. The CDR3 has 20 amino acids. The CDR3 DNA follows: TGTGCCAGCTCACCACTGGACACCCCCGATAGCGCGGGATCCTACAATGAGCAGTTCTTC. Protein sequence: CASSPLDTPDSAGSYNEQFF.

There are a few counts of this clonotype. The V gene is TRBV10-3, the J gene TRBJ2-1; TRBD2 agrees at 7 bases. V lost 2 bases, J lost 9 bases, and 13 bases stayed unmatched. Germline CDR1 reads ENHRY; CDR2 reads SYGVKD. This CDR3 spans 16 amino acids. This CDR3 is CAISEVVSGPHGEQFF. The CDR3 DNA is TGTGCCATCAGTGAGGTTGTTAGCGGGCCCCACGGTGAGCAGTTCTTC.

This clonotype occurred a few times. The CDR3 sequence is CASSLQNGGELFF. In DNA, the CDR3 is TGTGCCAGCAGCTTGCAGAACGGCGGGGAGCTGTTTTTT. This chain connects TRBV7-3 to TRBJ2-2; D ambiguous. Germline CDR1 reads SGHTA; CDR2 reads FQGTGA. V lost 3 bases, J lost 7 bases, and 9 bases lay in between. The CDR3 sequence is 13 residues long.

Only a few counts were recorded for this clonotype. J is TRBJ2-2 and V is TRBV2; no clear D gene. Germline-derived CDR1 and CDR2 are SNHLY and FYNNEI. V lost 7 bases to trimming and J lost 2 bases, with 14 bases between them. The CDR3 spans 15 residues. The CDR3: CASTQGLVNTGELFF. CDR3 DNA: TGTGCCAGCACCCAAGGGCTAGTAAACACCGGGGAGCTGTTTTTT.

The rearrangement links TRBV12-3 or TRBV12-4 to TRBJ1-2; 7 bases align to TRBD1. There are 17 residues in the CDR3. V was clipped by 6 bases and J by 3 bases; unmatched bases: 16. The CDR3 DNA reads TGTGCCAGCAGACAGACAGGGCTCCAAACGTCGGACTATGGCTACACCTTC. Residues: CASRQTGLQTSDYGYTF.

This clonotype was seen only a few times. The chain is built from TRBV4-1 and TRBJ1-1, with a possible D match to TRBD1 (5 bases). This CDR3 has 16 residues. Trimming pared 1 base from V and 8 bases from J, leaving 20 bases between. Looked up from germline, CDR1 is MGHRA and CDR2 is YSYEKL. The CDR3 is CASSQARGKRLEEAFF. The CDR3, as DNA: TGCGCCAGCAGCCAAGCGAGGGGCAAGCGGCTTGAAGAAGCTTTCTTT.

This clonotype was counted at least ten times. The chain links TRBV27 to TRBJ1-1; 11 bases map to TRBD1. The CDR3 spans 15 residues. J lost 0 bases, V lost 4 bases, and 1 base had no gene match. Germline V lookup: CDR1 MNHEY, CDR2 SMNVEV (reference sequence). The CDR3 loop is CASSWDRGMNTEAFF. The CDR3 DNA reads as TGTGCCAGCAGTTGGGACAGGGGGATGAACACTGAAGCTTTCTTT.

As regards this clonotype: A much bigger clone sits one base away, suggesting this may be a read error. The chain links TRBV20-1 to TRBJ2-7; no definite D call. The V gene lost 0 bases and the J gene lost 4 bases, with 4 bases spanning the gap. The germline V gene has CDR1 DFQATT and CDR2 SNEGSKA (reference sequence). This CDR3 has 11 amino acids. CDR3 sequence reads: CSARDFYEQYF. CDR3 nucleotides: TGCAGTGCTAGAGATTTTTACGAGCAGTACTTC.

The sample holds many counts of this clonotype. The V gene is TRBV2, the J gene TRBJ2-7; tentatively, D is TRBD1 (5 bases). The germline V gene has CDR1 SNHLY and CDR2 FYNNEI. The CDR3 is 12 residues long. Trimming pared 9 bases from V and 2 bases from J, leaving 11 bases between. Here the CDR3 DNA reads TGTGCCAGGGTGGACAAAACCTACGAGCAGTACTTC. This gives the protein CARVDKTYEQYF.

This clonotype occurred many times. This rearrangement joins TRBV27 to TRBJ2-1, with 10 bases aligning to TRBD2. The CDR3 has 16 residues. Germline V CDR1 and CDR2: MNHEY, SMNVEV (reference sequence). J lost 7 bases, V lost 4 bases, and 10 bases had no gene match. This CDR3 is CASSSGRLAGQNEQFF. CDR3 coding DNA: TGTGCCAGCAGTTCGGGGAGACTAGCGGGCCAGAATGAGCAGTTCTTC.

In this sample, this clonotype turned up many times. The chain employs TRBV2 and TRBJ2-7; 9 positions match TRBD2. V trimming: 7 bases; J trimming: 0 bases; junction bases outside the gene matches: 4. The CDR3 is made up of 14 amino acids. CDR1 is SNHLY, CDR2 FYNNEI, per germline. CDR3: CASKGREGSYEQYF. Written as DNA, the CDR3 is TGTGCCAGCAAGGGGCGGGAGGGCTCCTACGAGCAGTACTTC.

The table lists this clonotype with many counts. The J gene is TRBJ2-1, the V gene TRBV5-1; a weak D match, TRBD1 (6 bases). CDR3 length equals 12 residues. Germline CDR1 is SGHRS and CDR2 is YFSETQ. Deletions cut 2 bases from V and 10 bases from J, with 10 bases between. The CDR3 nucleotides read TGCGCCAGCAGCTTACAGGGATACGAGCAGTTCTTC. Amino acid sequence: CASSLQGYEQFF.